Described below is a single T cell receptor beta chain sequence and its context. The sample belongs to a study of blood T cell repertoires in COVID-19. Germline CDR1 MNHNY, CDR2 SVGAGI (reference sequence). V lost 2 bases and J lost 5; bases outside the gene matches: 4. This CDR3 has 15 amino acids. Profiling relied on immunoSEQ multiplex PCR, and the TCRdb table lists in-frame clones only, not all of them. The table records hundreds of thousands of clones, about 86% of them present only once. In assigning cohorts, the study relied on participant-reported clinical history. The sequence was collected from a man aged 25 to 45 with acute COVID-19. What was sequenced was PBMCs or T cells enriched from blood (not recorded which). This sequence joins TRBV6-6 and TRBJ2-2; 8 nucleotides agree with TRBD2. Written as DNA, the CDR3 is TGTGCCAGCAGTTACGCGGGACTAGGAACCGGGGAGCTGTTTTTT. This encodes CASSYAGLGTGELFF.